One and the same sample provided the 15 T cell receptor beta chains below, sequenced in a study of T cells in women clearing cervical HPV infection. Libraries were prepared by immunoSEQ multiplex PCR; TCRdb keeps only in-frame clonotypes and omits some of them. The table gives about 48,000 clones; the top ten clones make up 1.5% to 2% of it. Sequencing input: blood buffy coat. These TCRs come from a woman aged 18-70 years with a cervical HPV16 infection that either progressed to CIN3+ or cleared (not recorded which).

Turning to this clone: The read halts 3 residues ahead of the CDR3 end, with the missing end drawn from the germline J gene. V gene TRBV6-2 or TRBV6-3 combines with J gene TRBJ2-5, with TRBD2 matching 7 bases. The germline V gene encodes CDR1 MNHEY and CDR2 SVGEGT. The V segment lost 2 bases and the J segment 5 bases; nucleotides outside the gene matches: 8. CDR3 length: 15 amino acids. This CDR3 is CASSYLGGGRETQYF. The CDR3 DNA, read in part, is TGTGCCAGCAGTTACCTTGGGGGGGGTCGGGAGACC.

Concerning this clone: The CDR3 end is not reached by the read, which stops 3 residues before it; the germline J gene fills it in. The gene calls are TRBV29-1 and TRBJ2-3, with D tentatively TRBD2 (6 bases). V shed 4 bases and J shed 5 bases, with 10 bases lying between them. This CDR3 contains 12 residues. Germline V gene data show CDR1 as SQVTM and CDR2 as ANQGSEA. CDR3 DNA, as far as it was read: TGCAGCGTTGTGAGGGGAGGAGATACG. It is translated as CSVVRGGDT. The entire CDR3 reads CSVVRGGDTQYF.

Regarding this clone: The read finishes 3 residues shy of the CDR3 end, and the germline J gene is used to complete it. The chain joins TRBV20-1 to TRBJ2-3, with 8 positions matching TRBD2. The germline gives CDR1 DFQATT, CDR2 SNEGSKA (reference sequence). Trimming at V came to 4 bases and at J to 2 bases, leaving 17 bases not matched to a gene. This CDR3 has 18 residues. CDR3 region: CSATRGSGLAGYTDTQYF. The sequenced CDR3 bases are TGCAGTGCTACTAGAGGGTCCGGGCTAGCGGGTTACACAGATACG.

On this clone itself: The CDR3 end lies 3 residues beyond the end of the read and is filled in from the germline J gene. The chain is built from TRBV19 and TRBJ2-3, with D possibly being TRBD2 (6 bases). CDR1 and CDR2 from the germline V gene are LNHDA and SQIVND (reference sequence). The CDR3 is 15 residues long. The V and J ends lost 3 bases and 2 bases respectively, with 12 bases between them. Partial CDR3 DNA: TGTGCCAGTAGTATTGGCTGGACTACCACAGATACG. Translating gives CASSIGWTTTDT. The whole CDR3 protein is CASSIGWTTTDTQYF.

In regard to this clone: The CDR3 extends 3 residues past the end of the read, so its final part is completed from the germline J gene. The chain carries TRBV7-9 and TRBJ2-3, with D unclear. CDR1 is SEHNR and CDR2 is FQNEAQ in the germline V gene (reference sequence). This CDR3 spans 12 amino acids. With 2 bases removed from V and 5 bases from J, the gap between germline ends came to 5 bases. Partial CDR3 DNA: TGTGCCAGCAGCTTAAACGGAGATACG. Translation gives CASSLNGDT. The entire CDR3 is CASSLNGDTQYF.

The CDR3 DNA, read in part, is TGCAGCGTGCAGGGACAGGGGATCACTGAA. Translated, it gives CSVQGQGITE. The complete CDR3 protein is CSVQGQGITEAFF. The chain links TRBV29-1 to TRBJ1-1, with TRBD1 matching over 10 bases. The CDR3 end falls 3 residues outside the read, so it is completed with the germline J gene. CDR1 and CDR2 (germline): SQVTM, ANQGSEA. The CDR3 runs to 13 residues. Trimming at V came to 6 bases and at J to 4 bases, leaving 5 bases not matched to a gene.

On this clone: With the read ending 3 residues before the CDR3 end, the germline J gene is used to fill in that end. The chain joins TRBV9 to TRBJ1-2; TRBD1 is a possible D gene (5 bases). The CDR3 is made up of 15 amino acids. Germline CDR1 is SGDLS and CDR2 is YYNGEE. The ends were cut back, 4 bases at V and 0 bases at J, with 13 bases in the middle. This CDR3 is CASSRGGVPNYGYTF. The sequenced part of the CDR3 DNA is TGTGCCAGCAGCAGGGGAGGGGTCCCTAACTATGGC.

About this clone: Sequencing ends 3 residues short of the CDR3 end; the germline J gene provides the rest. This chain links TRBV30 with TRBJ2-1, with 8 nucleotides matching TRBD1. Unmatched junction bases numbered 6, after V lost 6 bases and J lost 5 bases. The germline CDR1 and CDR2 sequences are GTSNPN and SVGIG (reference sequence). The CDR3 contains 13 residues. The CDR3 bases that were read are TGTGCCTGTTCAGGGGGCCGGGACAATGAG. This codes for CACSGGRDNE. The whole CDR3 sequence is CACSGGRDNEQFF.

Details on this clone: Its ends do not fully match the called genes, so a read error is possible. The CDR3 extends 3 residues past the end of the read, so its final part is completed from the germline J gene. This chain uses TRBV4-1 with TRBJ1-1; a possible D gene is TRBD1 (5 bases). This CDR3 is 15 amino acids long. In germline, CDR1 is MGHRA, CDR2 YSYEKL. This CDR3 is CTSSRGVFVVSEAFF. The covered CDR3 bases are TGCACCAGCAGCCGGGGGGTATTCGTGGTCTCTGAA.

As for this clone: The CDR3 end is not reached by the read, which stops 3 residues before it; the germline J gene fills it in. The J gene is TRBJ1-1, the V gene TRBV6-2 or TRBV6-3, with D maybe TRBD1 (6 bases). CDR3 length: 15 residues. Germline assignment: CDR1 MNHEY and CDR2 SVGEGT. Between the trimmed V and J ends, which lost 2 bases and 2 bases, there was a span of 12 bases. The CDR3: CASSYPLDRNTEAFF. Incomplete CDR3 DNA: TGTGCCAGCAGTTACCCCCTGGACAGAAACACTGAA.

Note on this clone: Read sequence stops 3 residues before the CDR3 end, and the germline J gene provides the missing end. This chain uses TRBV20-1 with TRBJ1-5, with TRBD1 matching over 9 bases. Germline V gene sequence: CDR1 DFQATT, CDR2 SNEGSKA (reference sequence). The CDR3 is 13 residues long. The V and J ends lost 6 bases and 2 bases, in that order; junction bases with no gene match: 2. The CDR3 here is CSARTGGNQPQHF. The CDR3 DNA, read in part, is TGCAGTGCGAGGACAGGGGGCAATCAGCCC.

About this clone itself: The read finishes 3 residues shy of the CDR3 end, and the germline J gene is used to complete it. The chain combines TRBV2 with TRBJ2-1; D is perhaps TRBD1 (5 bases). The CDR3 is made up of 14 amino acids. CDR1 and CDR2 (germline): SNHLY, FYNNEI. V lost 1 base, J lost 1 base, and 5 bases lay in between. CDR3: CASSEDRSYNEQFF. Partial CDR3 DNA: TGTGCCAGCAGTGAAGACAGGTCCTACAATGAG.

Details on this clone: The read terminates 3 residues before the CDR3 end, so the remaining end is supplied by the germline J gene. V usage is TRBV6-2 or TRBV6-3 and J usage is TRBJ1-1; a weak D match, TRBD1 (5 bases). Trimming left V 0 bases short and J 6 bases short, with 11 bases between. CDR1 and CDR2 (germline): MNHEY, SVGEGT. This CDR3 has 14 amino acids. The CDR3 region is CASSYSGGRAEAFF. Incomplete CDR3 DNA: TGTGCCAGCAGTTACTCCGGGGGACGGGCTGAA.

For this clone: The CDR3 end lies 3 residues beyond the end of the read and is filled in from the germline J gene. The chain is built from TRBV29-1 and TRBJ1-2; a possible D gene is TRBD1 (6 bases). The V end lost 5 bases, the J end lost 5 bases, and 18 bases lay between the germline ends. The CDR3 totals 14 residues. Germline lookup yields CDR1 SQVTM and CDR2 ANQGSEA. CDR3 amino acids: CSVHDRTYSYGYTF. The sequenced part of the CDR3 DNA is TGCAGCGTTCACGACAGGACATATAGTTATGGC.

A remark on this clone: The read gets to within 3 residues of the CDR3 end, and the germline J gene fills in the rest. The V gene is TRBV11-2, the J gene TRBJ2-7, with D unresolved. V lost 2 bases to trimming and J lost 0 bases, with 5 bases between them. This CDR3 contains 13 residues. CDR1 SGHAT and CDR2 FQNNGV come from the germline V gene. This CDR3 is CASSLSTSYEQYF. The covered CDR3 bases are TGTGCCAGCAGCTTAAGCACCTCCTACGAG.